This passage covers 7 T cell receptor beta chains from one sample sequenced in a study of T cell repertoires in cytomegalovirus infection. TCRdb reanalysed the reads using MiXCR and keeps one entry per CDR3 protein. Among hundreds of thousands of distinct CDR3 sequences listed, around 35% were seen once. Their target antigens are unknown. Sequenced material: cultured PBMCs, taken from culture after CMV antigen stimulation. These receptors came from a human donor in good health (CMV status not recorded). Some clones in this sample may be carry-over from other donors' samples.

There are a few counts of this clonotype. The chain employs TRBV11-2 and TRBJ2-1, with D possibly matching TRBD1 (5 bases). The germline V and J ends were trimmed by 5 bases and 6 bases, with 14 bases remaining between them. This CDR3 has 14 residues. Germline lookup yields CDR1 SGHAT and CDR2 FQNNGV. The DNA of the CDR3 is TGTGCCAGCAGCCATTGGACCCAGGGCAATGAGCAGTTCTTC. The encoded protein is CASSHWTQGNEQFF.

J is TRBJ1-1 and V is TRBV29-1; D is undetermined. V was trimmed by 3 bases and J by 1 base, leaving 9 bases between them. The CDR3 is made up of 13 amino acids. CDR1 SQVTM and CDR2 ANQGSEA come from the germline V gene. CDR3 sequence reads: CSVERHPNTEAFF. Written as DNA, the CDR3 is TGCAGCGTTGAGCGGCATCCGAACACTGAAGCTTTCTTT.

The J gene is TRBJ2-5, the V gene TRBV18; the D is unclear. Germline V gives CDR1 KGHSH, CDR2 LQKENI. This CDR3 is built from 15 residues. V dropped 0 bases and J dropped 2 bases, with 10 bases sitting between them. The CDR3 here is CASSPPGQRQETQYF. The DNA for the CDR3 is TGTGCCAGCTCACCACCCGGGCAGAGGCAAGAGACCCAGTACTTC.

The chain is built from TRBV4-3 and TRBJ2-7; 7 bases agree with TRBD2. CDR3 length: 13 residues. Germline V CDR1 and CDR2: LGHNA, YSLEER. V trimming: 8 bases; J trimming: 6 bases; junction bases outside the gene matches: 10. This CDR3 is CASRARGSAEQYF. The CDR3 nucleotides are TGCGCCAGCCGCGCGCGCGGGAGCGCCGAGCAGTACTTC.

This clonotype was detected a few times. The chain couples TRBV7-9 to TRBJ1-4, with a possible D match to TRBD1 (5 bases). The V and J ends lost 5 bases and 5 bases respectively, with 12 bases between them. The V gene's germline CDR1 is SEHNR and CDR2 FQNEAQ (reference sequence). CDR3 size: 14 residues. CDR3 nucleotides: TGTGCCAGCAGCGTCGGGACCATAAATGAAAAACTGTTTTTT. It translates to CASSVGTINEKLFF. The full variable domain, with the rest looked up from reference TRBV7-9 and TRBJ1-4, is DTGVSQNPRHKITKRGQNVTFRCDPISEHNRLYWYRQTLGQGPEFLTYFQNEAQLEKSRLLSDRFSAERPKGSFSTLEIQRTEQGDSAMYLCASSVGTINEKLFFGSGTQLSVL.

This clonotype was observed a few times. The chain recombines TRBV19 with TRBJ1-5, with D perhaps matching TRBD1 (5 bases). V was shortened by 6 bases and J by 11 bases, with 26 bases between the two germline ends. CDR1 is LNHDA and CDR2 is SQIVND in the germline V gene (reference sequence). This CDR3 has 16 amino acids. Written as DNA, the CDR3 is TGTGCCAGTAGCCGCCAGAGGGGAGGGCTCCGGGGGGCCCAGCATTTT. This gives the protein CASSRQRGGLRGAQHF.

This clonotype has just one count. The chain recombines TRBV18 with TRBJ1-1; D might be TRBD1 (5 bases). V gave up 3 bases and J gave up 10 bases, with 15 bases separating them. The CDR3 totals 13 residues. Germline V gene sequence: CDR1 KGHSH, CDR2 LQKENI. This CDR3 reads CASSPPKGRAAFF. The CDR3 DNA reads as TGTGCCAGCTCACCGCCCAAGGGGAGAGCAGCTTTCTTT.